This T cell receptor (beta chain) was documented in a study of T cells in localized non-small cell lung cancer. The germline V gene has CDR1 SGHNT and CDR2 YYREEE (reference sequence). Trimming took 0 bases from V and 0 from J, leaving 10 bases between them. This CDR3 region has 17 residues. Clones were read by immunoSEQ multiplex PCR, and TCRdb kept only the in-frame ones, dropping some. Among several thousand clones listed, under 90% were seen once. This clone occurred once. Its antigen is currently unknown. Study results and limitations: Out of the top 100 tumor clones, a median approximately 50 were seen in adjacent lung. Uninvolved adjacent lung showed peak T cell clonality, exceeding tumor.

Material: peripheral blood, obtained before any cancer treatment. The source is an older female donor with stage II squamous cell lung carcinoma. The chain has TRBV5-4 and TRBJ2-6; D remains ambiguous. CDR3 amino acids: CASSLEGRVSGANVLTF. In nucleotides, the CDR3 is TGTGCCAGCAGCTTGGAAGGACGGGTCTCTGGGGCCAACGTCCTGACTTTC.